The present entry profiles one T cell receptor beta chain with its context. The table lists this clone with a few counts. Its antigen is still unknown. Base qualities are not recorded, but no much larger clone differs from it by a single base. The sample is drawn from a study of T cells in localized non-small cell lung cancer (dated by TCRdb to about 2020). In the study overall: Comparing tumors with uninvolved tumor-adjacent lungs, the study looked at the T cell repertoires of 220 or so patients with early-stage NSCLC. All 240 or so NSCLC patients in the cohort were treatment-naive and had localized lung tumors that were resected. NSCLC patients had a mean age of roughly 64 years, and 129 were male and 107 female. The paper as a whole reports these results and caveats: The highest T cell clonality was observed in uninvolved tumor-adjacent lung, where clonality exceeded that of tumor, suggesting that antigenic responses were more focused in uninvolved tumor-adjacent lung. Longer overall survival was associated with higher blood T cell density, whereas shorter survival was associated with higher adjacent-lung clonality. A median of about 50 of the top 100 tumor clones turned up in the paired uninvolved adjacent lung, and some 27 of those clones also ranked among the top 100 of that same adjacent lung. Because of the exploratory design, TCR variables were selected using unadjusted p-values without false-discovery rate correction. Because multi-region tumor sequencing was not performed, intratumor heterogeneity could not be ruled out.

At diagnosis, peripheral blood, uninvolved tumor-adjacent lung and tumor were collected and were preserved as a mix of fresh-frozen and FFPE material. The immunoSEQ Assay was used to sequence TCR beta CDR3 regions from DNA. The source study handled its data this way. T cell density was computed as TCR beta template counts normalized to usable DNA estimated by amplifying housekeeping genes. Richness was estimated with the preseqR package, extrapolating to 400,000 templates for PBMC samples and 120,000 templates for tissue samples. Clonality was defined as one minus Pielou's evenness. To identify tissue-enriched TCRs, differential abundance testing was run on productive amino-acid clonotypes with a minimum total count of 5 and an alpha of 0.1. The Jaccard Index and the Morisita Overlap Index were used to measure repertoire overlap between compartments. GLIPH grouped TCR beta CDR3s together with public tetramer-defined viral CDR3s, and a viral motif had to include at least three viral sequences and also show V-gene enrichment. What TCRdb holds here is the immuneACCESS table cut down to in-frame rearrangements. Part of the clones is not present; checked against another copy, under half of the missing clones reflect an unresolved V gene, and the others are unexplained. The V and J calls and clone size are taken from that table; D and trimming were inferred from the DNA. This sample lists 2,600 or so clones; around 30% were detected once. 12% of the sample goes to the ten largest clones.

The starting material was lung tumor tissue, obtained before any cancer treatment. The clonotype was recovered from a woman aged 40-70 years with stage I lung adenocarcinoma.

The DNA sequence is TGTGCCAGCAGTGATCCCGGGACAGGGATCGAGCAGTACTTC. The translation is CASSDPGTGIEQYF. In this chain, TRBV9 is recombined with TRBJ2-7, with 9 bases aligning to TRBD1. Relative to germline, V is missing 5 bases and J is missing 6 bases, with 9 bases of the junction outside any gene match. The CDR3 has 14 amino acids, counting the end cysteine and phenylalanine. Of the read, only the CDR3 DNA is kept; its 42 bases are in frame from base 1. The germline V gene sets CDR1 to SGDLS and CDR2 to YYNGEE.